Reported below is one T cell receptor (beta chain). Antigen specificity is unknown. At one end the junction does not follow the germline gene, possibly because of a read error. Primers used in a second PCR of about 6 to 11 cycles were a sample-barcoded 5' primer and a J-beta primer mix. TCRdb re-analysed the 5' RACE reads in MiXCR, keeping a single row per CDR3 protein. This table has some 940,000 distinct CDR3 sequences, roughly 28% appearing once. This specimen belongs to a study of blood T cells in healthy people across ages. From germline, CDR1 is DFQATT and CDR2 SNEGSKA (reference sequence). This CDR3 is built from 12 residues. The amount of total RNA extracted per sample was at least 5.5 micrograms. Overall study findings and caveats: Donor CMV status was unknown, possibly confounding expanded clonotype changes.

This sample was shared with a second study, whose subject was T cells of mothers and their children. As that study records: Added by the second PCR's M1S primer were sample barcodes and 2-4 random nucleotides. Mothers gave over 8 million TCR beta CDR3 reads each, and children 3 million to 3.5 million each.

This chain joins TRBV20-1 and TRBJ1-6; D not resolved. The sequence was obtained from a woman between 35 and 50 years old in good health. Input material: blood. For the CDR3, the DNA is TGCAGTGCTAGATCAGCGGATTCACCCCCCCACTTT. Translating gives CSARSADSPPHF.